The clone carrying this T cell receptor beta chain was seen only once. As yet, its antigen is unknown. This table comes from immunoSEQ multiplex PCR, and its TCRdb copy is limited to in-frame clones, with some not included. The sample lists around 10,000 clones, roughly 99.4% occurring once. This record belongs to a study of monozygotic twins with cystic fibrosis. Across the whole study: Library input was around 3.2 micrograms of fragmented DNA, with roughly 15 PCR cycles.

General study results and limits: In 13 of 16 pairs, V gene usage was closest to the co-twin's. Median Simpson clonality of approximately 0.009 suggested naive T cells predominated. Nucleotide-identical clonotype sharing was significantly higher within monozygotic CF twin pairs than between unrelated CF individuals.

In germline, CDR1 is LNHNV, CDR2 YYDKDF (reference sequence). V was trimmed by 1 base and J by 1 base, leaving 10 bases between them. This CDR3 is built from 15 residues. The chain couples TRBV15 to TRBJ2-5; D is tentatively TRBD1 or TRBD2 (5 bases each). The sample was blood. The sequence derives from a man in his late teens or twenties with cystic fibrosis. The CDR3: CATSRVAGGQETQYF. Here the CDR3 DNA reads TGTGCCACCAGCAGAGTTGCTGGGGGCCAAGAGACCCAGTACTTC.